Following are 22 T cell receptor beta chains from one sample sequenced in a study of blood T cell repertoires in COVID-19. Sequencing used immunoSEQ multiplex PCR; TCRdb keeps in-frame clones, though not all of them. The sample shows hundreds of thousands of clones, around nine tenths of them seen only once. Material for sequencing was peripheral blood. The source is a woman between 18 and 29 years old who had recovered from COVID-19.

This chain connects TRBV5-1 to TRBJ1-1, with D perhaps matching TRBD1 (5 bases). Per germline, CDR1 SGHRS and CDR2 YFSETQ. V gave up 0 bases and J gave up 1 base, with 13 bases separating them. The CDR3 consists of 16 residues. The CDR3 region is CASSLGGAYENTEAFF. CDR3 bases: TGCGCCAGCAGCTTGGGTGGGGCTTACGAGAACACTGAAGCTTTCTTT. Full variable domain (outside the CDR3, taken from reference TRBV5-1 and TRBJ1-1): KAGVTQTPRYLIKTRGQQVTLSCSPISGHRSVSWYQQTPGQGLQFLFEYFSETQRNKGNFPGRFSGRQFSNSRSEMNVSTLELGDSALYLCASSLGGAYENTEAFFGQGTRLTVV.

In nucleotides, the CDR3 is TGTGCCAGTAGTTCGACTAGCAGGGGCGAGCAGTTCTTC. Protein sequence: CASSSTSRGEQFF. The chain combines TRBV19 with TRBJ2-1, with TRBD2 as a possible D gene (7 bases). The germline gives CDR1 LNHDA, CDR2 SQIVND (reference sequence). This CDR3 contains 13 residues. The V end was cut by 5 bases, the J end by 10 bases, with 15 bases between.

The CDR3 nucleotides read TGTGCCAGCAGTTCCGCCCGGGACAGGGGGGACTTGGAAGCTTTCTTT. Amino acid sequence: CASSSARDRGDLEAFF. The chain combines TRBV6-5 with TRBJ1-1, with 11 bases that match TRBD1. There are 16 residues in the CDR3. V dropped 4 bases and J dropped 8; count of bases not matched to a gene: 12. Germline assignment: CDR1 MNHEY and CDR2 SVGAGI.

This clone appeared a single time. The chain has TRBV11-2 and TRBJ1-1; weak D call: TRBD1 (5 bases). The CDR3 covers 16 residues. The ends were cut back, 5 bases at V and 5 bases at J, with 21 bases in the middle. Looked up from germline, CDR1 is SGHAT and CDR2 is FQNNGV. The CDR3 DNA reads as TGTGCCAGCAGCAGATCTGGGGCTCAGCTTAGGACTGAAGCTTTCTTT. It encodes CASSRSGAQLRTEAFF.

The chain combines TRBV4-3 with TRBJ1-2; D not resolved. CDR3 size: 18 residues. CDR1 is LGHNA and CDR2 is YSLEER in the germline V gene. The V gene lost 3 bases and the J gene lost 1 base, with 21 bases spanning the gap. The CDR3 DNA follows: TGCGCCAGCAGCCAGGAAGCGGGCCAGGCTTTAGTTAACTATGGCTACACCTTC. Protein: CASSQEAGQALVNYGYTF.

The chain carries TRBV19 and TRBJ1-5, with D hard to call. Trimming removed 5 bases from V and 11 bases from J, with 22 bases in between. The CDR3 covers 15 residues. From germline, CDR1 is LNHDA and CDR2 SQIVND (reference sequence). CDR3 nucleotide sequence: TGTGCCAGTAGTCCATGGAGGGAGCCGGGAGTGGCCCAGCATTTT. Amino acids: CASSPWREPGVAQHF.

The CDR3 sequence: CASSQESYEQYV. The DNA of the CDR3 is TGCGCCAGCAGTCAAGAGTCCTACGAGCAGTACGTC. The genes are TRBV23-1 and TRBJ2-7; D unclear. TRBV23-1 is placed among ORFs of uncertain function. CDR3 length equals 12 residues. Trimming stripped 2 bases from V and 1 base from J, with 3 bases between.

In its sample, this clone was seen once. The chain employs TRBV7-2 and TRBJ2-1, with a possible D match to TRBD2 (5 bases). The V end lost 4 bases, the J end lost 2 bases, and 18 bases lay between the germline ends. In germline, CDR1 is SGHTA, CDR2 FQGNSA. The CDR3 has 17 residues. The CDR3 DNA is TGTGCCAGCAGCTACCCTCTCGGGCTAGCACCCTACAATGAGCAGTTCTTC. This gives the protein CASSYPLGLAPYNEQFF.

Only a few counts were recorded for this clone. V and J are TRBV6-5 and TRBJ1-1; TRBD1 matches 12 bases. The CDR3 is 15 residues long. CDR1 and CDR2 from the germline V gene are MNHEY and SVGAGI. V was pared by 2 bases and J by 4 bases, with 2 bases of the junction left unmatched. The CDR3 spells CASSYPGQGATEAFF. CDR3 in DNA: TGTGCCAGCAGTTACCCGGGACAGGGGGCCACTGAAGCTTTCTTT.

This clone appeared a single time. The rearrangement uses TRBV30 and TRBJ2-1, with D maybe TRBD1 (6 bases). The germline CDR1 and CDR2 sequences are GTSNPN and SVGIG (reference sequence). CDR3 length: 13 residues. The ends were cut back, 2 bases at V and 6 bases at J, with 11 bases in the middle. The DNA for the CDR3 is TGTGCCTGGAGTCTTGGGACACCCAATGAGCAGTTCTTC. Its protein is CAWSLGTPNEQFF.

The chain employs TRBV3-1 (or the pseudogene TRBV3-2) and TRBJ2-1, with 12 bases fitting TRBD1. Germline values: CDR1 LGHDT, CDR2 YNNKEL (reference sequence). The V and J ends lost 4 bases and 6 bases, in that order; junction bases with no gene match: 10. The CDR3 runs to 17 residues. CDR3 DNA: TGTGCCAGCAGCCTCTTTTCGGGGACAGGGGGCTCCAATGAGCAGTTCTTC. Translating it yields CASSLFSGTGGSNEQFF.

The genes are TRBV1 and TRBJ2-3; the table calls TRBD2, which could not be checked here. TRBV1 corresponds to a pseudogene. The CDR3 is 19 residues long. The CDR3: CTSSQLIAGEPPFTDTQYF. CDR3 nucleotide sequence: TGCACCAGCAGCCAATTAATAGCGGGAGAACCCCCATTTACAGATACGCAGTATTTT.

The chain combines TRBV10-3 with TRBJ1-2; TRBD1 is a possible D gene (6 bases). CDR1 and CDR2 from the germline V gene are ENHRY and SYGVKD. CDR3 length equals 15 residues. The V gene lost 5 bases and the J gene lost 6 bases, with 19 bases spanning the gap. DNA for the CDR3: TGTGCCATCAGTATTACAGGGTTTCAGTGGGATGGCTACACCTTC. Amino acid sequence: CAISITGFQWDGYTF.

Remarks on this clone: Possible read error: a much larger clone is one base away. The chain uses TRBV5-4 and TRBJ2-1, with 9 bases matching TRBD2. Looked up from germline, CDR1 is SGHNT and CDR2 is YYREEE (reference sequence). V shed 0 bases, J shed 6 bases, and the junction held 4 bases outside the gene matches. This CDR3 is 15 amino acids long. CDR3 sequence reads: CASSLGLAAGNEQFF. The CDR3 nucleotides read TGTGCCAGCAGCTTGGGACTAGCGGCGGGCAATGAGCAGTTCTTC.

J is TRBJ1-2 and V is TRBV24-1; perhaps TRBD1 as D (5 bases). The CDR3 length is 17 residues. Germline CDR1 and CDR2: KGHDR and SFDVKD. V shed 5 bases and J shed 2 bases, with 20 bases lying between them. In nucleotides, the CDR3 is TGTGCCACCAGTGGTGGTTTGAGGGGCGCGGGGAACTATGGCTACACCTTC. Its protein is CATSGGLRGAGNYGYTF.

The rearrangement links TRBV4-3 to TRBJ2-3, with 12 bases matching TRBD2. The ends lost 0 bases at V and 0 bases at J; junction bases unmatched: 7. This CDR3 comprises 19 residues. The germline gives CDR1 LGHNA, CDR2 YSLEER. CDR3 region: CASSQDWASGRGSTDTQYF. The DNA of the CDR3 is TGCGCCAGCAGCCAAGACTGGGCTAGCGGGAGGGGCAGCACAGATACGCAGTATTTT.

As for this clone: Distinct nucleotide sequences in the sample also encode this CDR3. The V gene is TRBV4-1, the J gene TRBJ2-1; 8 nucleotides line up with TRBD1. Germline-derived CDR1 and CDR2 are MGHRA and YSYEKL. V lost 4 bases to trimming and J lost 3 bases; unmatched junction nucleotides: 5. The CDR3 covers 15 residues. CDR3 in amino acids: CASSPGQGNYNEQFF. The CDR3 DNA reads as TGCGCCAGCAGCCCAGGACAGGGCAACTACAATGAGCAGTTCTTC.

The chain links TRBV5-1 to TRBJ1-2; TRBD1 might be the D (6 bases). Germline CDR1 and CDR2: SGHRS and YFSETQ. V lost 0 bases and J 2 bases, leaving 14 bases between the germline ends. The CDR3 totals 16 residues. Written as DNA, the CDR3 is TGCGCCAGCAGCTTGGTCGTACAGGGTGGAAACTATGGCTACACCTTC. Encoded protein: CASSLVVQGGNYGYTF.

The chain links TRBV21-1 to TRBJ2-7; no DNA check was done on the table's D call, TRBD2. TRBV21-1 has pseudogene status. The CDR3 spans 15 residues. The CDR3: CASSNQTSGAYEQYV. In DNA form, the CDR3 reads TGTGCCAGCAGCAACCAGACTAGCGGGGCCTACGAGCAGTACGTC.

The V call is TRBV2, the J call TRBJ2-1; weak D call: TRBD2 (6 bases). The germline V gene encodes CDR1 SNHLY and CDR2 FYNNEI. V was pared by 4 bases and J by 6 bases, with 13 bases between. There are 14 residues in the CDR3. CDR3 sequence reads: CASSVGGGGNEQFF. In nucleotides, the CDR3 is TGTGCCAGCAGTGTGGGGGGAGGCGGCAATGAGCAGTTCTTC. Based on the CDR3 plus reference TRBV2 and TRBJ2-1, the full variable domain is EPEVTQTPSHQVTQMGQEVILRCVPISNHLYFYWYRQILGQKVEFLVSFYNNEISEKSEIFDDQFSVERPDGSNFTLKIRSTKLEDSAMYFCASSVGGGGNEQFFGPGTRLTVL.

This chain connects TRBV7-8 to TRBJ2-2, with 10 bases aligning to TRBD2. Trimming took 5 bases from V and 1 from J; bases not matched to a gene: 4. CDR1 is SGHVS, CDR2 FQNEAQ, per germline. The CDR3 loop spans 16 amino acids. As DNA, the CDR3 is TGTGCCAGCAGCCCCCGGACTAGCGGGAACACCGGGGAGCTGTTTTTT. Its protein product is CASSPRTSGNTGELFF.

Comment on this clone: Its ends do not fully match the called genes, so a read error is possible. This chain connects TRBV7-9 to TRBJ1-2, with D unclear. This CDR3 has 16 residues. From germline, CDR1 is SEHNR and CDR2 FQNEAQ (reference sequence). The CDR3 sequence is CASSLGSSGRRDGHTF. In DNA form, the CDR3 reads TGTGCCAGCAGCTTAGGTAGTTCTGGCAGGAGGGATGGCCACACCTTC.